This T cell receptor beta chain was retrieved from a study of T-cell memory formation after mild COVID-19. Study-wide results and limits: Day 15 to 85 contracting clones showed balanced CD4/CD8; day 15 to 37 expanders favored CD4+. Researchers could not confirm that second-wave clones peaking on day 37 targeted SARS-CoV-2.

Comments on this clonotype: Its antigen is unidentified.

TCRdb itself ran the 5' RACE reads through MiXCR, one entry per CDR3 protein. The table has under 300,000 distinct CDR3 sequences, approximately 10% seen once. V was shortened by 0 bases and J by 1 base, with 13 bases between the two germline ends. Per the germline V gene, CDR1 is SEHNR and CDR2 is FQNEAQ (reference sequence). This CDR3 region has 17 residues. This chain uses TRBV7-9 with TRBJ1-3, with D possibly being TRBD1 (6 bases). This TCR came from a man in his late teens or twenties who had mild COVID-19 (a few samples of this study predate the infection). Cell type and time point are not known. Sequencing was done on a sample of PBMCs or a T cell subset sorted from them (not recorded which). In DNA form, the CDR3 reads TGTGCCAGCAGCTTAGCGGCAGGGGCGCTTTCTGGAAACACCATATATTTT. Protein sequence: CASSLAAGALSGNTIYF.